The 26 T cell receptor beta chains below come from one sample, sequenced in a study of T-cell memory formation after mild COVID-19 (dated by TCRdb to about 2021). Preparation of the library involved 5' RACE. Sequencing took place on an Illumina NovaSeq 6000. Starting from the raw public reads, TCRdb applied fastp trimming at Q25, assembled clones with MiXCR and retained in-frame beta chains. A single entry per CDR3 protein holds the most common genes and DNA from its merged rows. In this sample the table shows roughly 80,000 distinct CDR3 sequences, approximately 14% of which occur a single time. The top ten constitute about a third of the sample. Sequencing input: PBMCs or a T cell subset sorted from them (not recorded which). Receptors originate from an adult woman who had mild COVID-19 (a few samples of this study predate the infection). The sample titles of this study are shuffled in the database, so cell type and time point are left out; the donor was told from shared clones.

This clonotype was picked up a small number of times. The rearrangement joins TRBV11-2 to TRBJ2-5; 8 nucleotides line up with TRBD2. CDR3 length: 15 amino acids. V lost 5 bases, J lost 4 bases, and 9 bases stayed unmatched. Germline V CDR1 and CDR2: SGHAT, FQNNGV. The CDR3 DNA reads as TGTGCCAGCAGCCCCCACGGGGGGGCTTTAGAGACCCAGTACTTC. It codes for CASSPHGGALETQYF.

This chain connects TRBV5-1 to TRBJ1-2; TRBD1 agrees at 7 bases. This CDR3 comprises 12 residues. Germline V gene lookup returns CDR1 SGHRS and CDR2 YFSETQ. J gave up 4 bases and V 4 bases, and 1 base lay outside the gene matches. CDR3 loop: CASSGDSYGYTF. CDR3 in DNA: TGCGCCAGCAGCGGGGACAGCTATGGCTACACCTTC.

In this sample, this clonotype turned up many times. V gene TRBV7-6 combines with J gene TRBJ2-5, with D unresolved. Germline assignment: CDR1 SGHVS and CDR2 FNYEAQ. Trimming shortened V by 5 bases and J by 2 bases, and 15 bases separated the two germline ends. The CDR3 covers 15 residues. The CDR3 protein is CASSREESNQETQYF. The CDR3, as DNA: TGTGCCAGCAGCCGCGAGGAGTCTAATCAAGAGACCCAGTACTTC. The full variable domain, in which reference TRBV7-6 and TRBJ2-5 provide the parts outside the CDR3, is GAGVSQSPRYKVTKRGQDVALRCDPISGHVSLYWYRQALGQGPEFLTYFNYEAQQDKSGLPNDRFSAERPEGSISTLTIQRTEQRDSAMYRCASSREESNQETQYFGPGTRLLVL.

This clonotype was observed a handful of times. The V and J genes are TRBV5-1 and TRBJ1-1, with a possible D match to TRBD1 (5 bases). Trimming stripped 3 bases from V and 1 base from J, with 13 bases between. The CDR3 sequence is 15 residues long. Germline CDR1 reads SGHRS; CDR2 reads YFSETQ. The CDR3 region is CASSYTGTQNTEAFF. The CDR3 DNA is TGCGCCAGCAGCTATACCGGGACGCAGAACACTGAAGCTTTCTTT.

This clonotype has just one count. This chain's CDR3 is CASSPSSGTGELFF. The CDR3 DNA reads as TGTGCCAGCTCACCGAGTTCGGGGACCGGGGAGCTGTTTTTT. The chain joins TRBV18 to TRBJ2-2; tentative D call: TRBD2 (5 bases). Per the germline V gene, CDR1 is KGHSH and CDR2 is LQKENI. Deletions cut 3 bases from V and 5 bases from J, with 10 bases between. The CDR3 loop spans 14 amino acids.

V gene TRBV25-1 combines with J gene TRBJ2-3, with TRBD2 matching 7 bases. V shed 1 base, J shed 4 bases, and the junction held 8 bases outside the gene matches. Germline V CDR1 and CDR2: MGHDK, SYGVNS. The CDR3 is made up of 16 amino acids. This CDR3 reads CASSESHREAADTQYF. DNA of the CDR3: TGTGCCAGCAGTGAATCCCATCGGGAGGCGGCAGATACGCAGTATTTT.

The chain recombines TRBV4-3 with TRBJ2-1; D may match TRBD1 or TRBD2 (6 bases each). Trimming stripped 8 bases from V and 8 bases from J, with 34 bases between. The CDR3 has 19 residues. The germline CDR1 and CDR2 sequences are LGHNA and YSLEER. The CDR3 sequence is CASSNKRGRDEQGVDEQFF. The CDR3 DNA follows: TGCGCCAGCTCGAACAAACGTGGGCGGGACGAACAGGGAGTTGATGAGCAGTTCTTC.

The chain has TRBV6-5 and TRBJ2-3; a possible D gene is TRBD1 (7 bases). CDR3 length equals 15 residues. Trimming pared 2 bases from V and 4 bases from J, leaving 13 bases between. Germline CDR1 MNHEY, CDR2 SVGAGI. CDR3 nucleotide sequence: TGTGCCAGCAGTTACCTCGGCAGGGGGGCAGATACGCAGTATTTT. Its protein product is CASSYLGRGADTQYF.

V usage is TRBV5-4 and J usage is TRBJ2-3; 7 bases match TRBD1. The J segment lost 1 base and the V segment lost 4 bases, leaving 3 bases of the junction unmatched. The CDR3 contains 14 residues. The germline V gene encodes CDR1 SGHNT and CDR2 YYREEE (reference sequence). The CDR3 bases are TGTGCCAGCAGCCCGAGGGGGCGCACAGATACGCAGTATTTT. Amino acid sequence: CASSPRGRTDTQYF.

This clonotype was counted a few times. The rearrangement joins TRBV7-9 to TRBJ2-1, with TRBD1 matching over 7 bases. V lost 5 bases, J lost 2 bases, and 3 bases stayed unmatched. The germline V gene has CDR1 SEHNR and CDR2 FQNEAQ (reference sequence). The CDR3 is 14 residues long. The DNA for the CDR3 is TGTGCCAGCAGCGAGACAGGGACCTACAATGAGCAGTTCTTC. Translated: CASSETGTYNEQFF. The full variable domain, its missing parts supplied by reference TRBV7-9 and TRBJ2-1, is DTGVSQNPRHKITKRGQNVTFRCDPISEHNRLYWYRQTLGQGPEFLTYFQNEAQLEKSRLLSDRFSAERPKGSFSTLEIQRTEQGDSAMYLCASSETGTYNEQFFGPGTRLTVL.

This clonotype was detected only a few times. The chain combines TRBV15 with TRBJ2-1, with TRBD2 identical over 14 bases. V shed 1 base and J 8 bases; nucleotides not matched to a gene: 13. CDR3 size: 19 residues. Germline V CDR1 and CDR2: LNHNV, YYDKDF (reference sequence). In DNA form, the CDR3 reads TGTGCCACCAGCAGAGTTGGGCATAGACTAGCGGGAGGGGTCGATGAGCAGTTCTTC. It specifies CATSRVGHRLAGGVDEQFF.

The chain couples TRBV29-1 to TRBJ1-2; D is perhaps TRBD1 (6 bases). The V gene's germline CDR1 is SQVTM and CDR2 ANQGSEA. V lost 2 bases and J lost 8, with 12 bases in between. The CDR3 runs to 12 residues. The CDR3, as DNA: TGCAGCGTTGAATCGGGGACACCGGGCTACACCTTC. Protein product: CSVESGTPGYTF.

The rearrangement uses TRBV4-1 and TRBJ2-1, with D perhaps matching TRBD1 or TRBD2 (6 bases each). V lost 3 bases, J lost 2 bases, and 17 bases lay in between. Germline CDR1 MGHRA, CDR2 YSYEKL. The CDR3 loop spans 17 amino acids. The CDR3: CASSHPPGGDTYNEQFF. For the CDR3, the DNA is TGCGCCAGCAGCCATCCCCCGGGCGGGGACACCTACAATGAGCAGTTCTTC.

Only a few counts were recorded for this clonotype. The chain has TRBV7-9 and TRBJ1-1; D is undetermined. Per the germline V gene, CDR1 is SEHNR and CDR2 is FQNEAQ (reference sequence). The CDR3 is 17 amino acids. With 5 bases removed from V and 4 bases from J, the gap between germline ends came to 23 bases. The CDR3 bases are TGTGCCAGCAGCCCCCACATCCTACTCGGGCTGGGCACTGAAGCTTTCTTT. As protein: CASSPHILLGLGTEAFF.

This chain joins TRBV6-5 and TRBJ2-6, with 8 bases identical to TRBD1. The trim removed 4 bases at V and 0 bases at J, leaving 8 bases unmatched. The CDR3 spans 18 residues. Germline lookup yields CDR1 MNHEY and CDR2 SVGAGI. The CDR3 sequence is CASSWAGTGFSGANVLTF. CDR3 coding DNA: TGTGCCAGCAGTTGGGCCGGGACAGGTTTCTCTGGGGCCAACGTCCTGACTTTC.

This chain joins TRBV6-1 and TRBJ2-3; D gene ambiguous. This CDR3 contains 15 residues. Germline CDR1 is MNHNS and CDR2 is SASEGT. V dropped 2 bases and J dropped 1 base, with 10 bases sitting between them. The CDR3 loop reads CASSEMTGGTDTQYF. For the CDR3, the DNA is TGTGCCAGCAGTGAAATGACCGGCGGCACAGATACGCAGTATTTT.

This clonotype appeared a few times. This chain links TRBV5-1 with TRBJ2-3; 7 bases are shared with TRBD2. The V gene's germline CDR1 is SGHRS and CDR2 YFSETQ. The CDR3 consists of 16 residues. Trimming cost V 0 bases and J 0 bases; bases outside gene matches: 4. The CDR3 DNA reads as TGCGCCAGCAGCTTGGATTACGGGGGGAGCACAGATACGCAGTATTTT. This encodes CASSLDYGGSTDTQYF.

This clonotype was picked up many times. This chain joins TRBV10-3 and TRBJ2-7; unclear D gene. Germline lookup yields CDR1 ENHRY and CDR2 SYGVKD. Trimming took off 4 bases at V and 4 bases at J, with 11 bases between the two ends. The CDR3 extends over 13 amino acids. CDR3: CAISVKEGYEQYF. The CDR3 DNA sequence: TGTGCCATCAGTGTCAAAGAAGGATACGAGCAGTACTTC.

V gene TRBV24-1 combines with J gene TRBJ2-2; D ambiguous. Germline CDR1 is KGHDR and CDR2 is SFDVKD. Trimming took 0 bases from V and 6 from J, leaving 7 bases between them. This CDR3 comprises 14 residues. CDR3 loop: CATSDLRAAGELFF. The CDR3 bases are TGTGCCACCAGTGATTTGAGGGCTGCCGGGGAGCTGTTTTTT.

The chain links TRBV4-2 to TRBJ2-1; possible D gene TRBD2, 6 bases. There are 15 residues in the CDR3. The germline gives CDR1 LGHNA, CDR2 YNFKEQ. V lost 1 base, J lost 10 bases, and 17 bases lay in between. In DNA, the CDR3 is TGTGCCAGCAGCCAAGCGGGTCGACTAGGACCAGAGCAGTTCTTC. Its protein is CASSQAGRLGPEQFF.

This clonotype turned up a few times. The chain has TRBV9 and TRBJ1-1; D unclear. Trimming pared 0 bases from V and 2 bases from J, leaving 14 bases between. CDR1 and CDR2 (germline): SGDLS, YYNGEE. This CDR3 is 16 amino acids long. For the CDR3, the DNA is TGTGCCAGCAGCGTAGCTGGTTTAGGTTTCAACACTGAAGCTTTCTTT. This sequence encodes CASSVAGLGFNTEAFF. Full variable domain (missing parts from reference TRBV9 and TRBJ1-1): DSGVTQTPKHLITATGQRVTLRCSPRSGDLSVYWYQQSLDQGLQFLIQYYNGEERAKGNILERFSAQQFPDLHSELNLSSLELGDSALYFCASSVAGLGFNTEAFFGQGTRLTVV.

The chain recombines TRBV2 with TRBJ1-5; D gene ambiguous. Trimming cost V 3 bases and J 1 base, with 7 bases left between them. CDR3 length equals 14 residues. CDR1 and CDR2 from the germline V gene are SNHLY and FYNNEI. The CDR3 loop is CASSDIVSNQPQHF. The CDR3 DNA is TGTGCCAGCAGTGACATCGTCAGCAATCAGCCCCAGCATTTT.

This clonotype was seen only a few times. CDR3 protein: CASRGQGADTEAFF. The CDR3 bases are TGTGCCAGCAGGGGACAGGGAGCGGACACTGAAGCTTTCTTT. This chain uses TRBV6-2 or TRBV6-3 with TRBJ1-1, with 9 positions matching TRBD1. The CDR3 has 14 residues. Losses at the gene ends were 6 bases for V and 3 bases for J; bases not matched to a gene: 5. Germline V gives CDR1 MNHEY, CDR2 SVGEGT.

The chain's CDR3 is CSVAEGDANTGELFF. The CDR3, as DNA: TGCAGCGTTGCGGAGGGAGACGCGAACACCGGGGAGCTGTTTTTT. The rearrangement links TRBV29-1 to TRBJ2-2; D is perhaps TRBD2 (6 bases). V was cut by 4 bases and J by 0 bases, with 12 bases left in between. CDR1 is SQVTM and CDR2 is ANQGSEA in the germline V gene. This CDR3 comprises 15 residues.

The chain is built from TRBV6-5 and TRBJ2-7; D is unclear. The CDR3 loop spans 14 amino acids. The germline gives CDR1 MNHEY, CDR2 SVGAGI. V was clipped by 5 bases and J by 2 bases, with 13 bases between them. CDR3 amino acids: CASSIAGRPYEQYF. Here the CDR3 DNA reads TGTGCCAGCAGTATCGCAGGTAGACCCTACGAGCAGTACTTC.

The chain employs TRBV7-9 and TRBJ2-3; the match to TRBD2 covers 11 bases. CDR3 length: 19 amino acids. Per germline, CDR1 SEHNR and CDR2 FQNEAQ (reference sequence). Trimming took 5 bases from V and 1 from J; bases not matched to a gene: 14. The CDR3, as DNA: TGTGCCAGCAGCCCAGTCCTGACTAGCGGGGAGGTTGGCACAGATACGCAGTATTTT. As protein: CASSPVLTSGEVGTDTQYF.